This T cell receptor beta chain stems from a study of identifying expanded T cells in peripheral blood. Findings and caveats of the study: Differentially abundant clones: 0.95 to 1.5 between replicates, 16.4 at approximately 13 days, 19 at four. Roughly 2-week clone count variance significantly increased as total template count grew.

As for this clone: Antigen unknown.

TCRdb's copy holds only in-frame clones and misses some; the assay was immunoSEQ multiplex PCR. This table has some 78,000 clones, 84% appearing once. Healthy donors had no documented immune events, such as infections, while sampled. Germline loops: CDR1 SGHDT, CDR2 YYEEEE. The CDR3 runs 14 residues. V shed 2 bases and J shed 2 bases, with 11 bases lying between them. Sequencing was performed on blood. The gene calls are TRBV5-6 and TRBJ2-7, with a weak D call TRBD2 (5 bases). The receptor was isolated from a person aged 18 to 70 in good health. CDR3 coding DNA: TGTGCCAGCAGCTTTCTCCGGGGTACCTACGAGCAGTACTTC. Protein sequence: CASSFLRGTYEQYF.